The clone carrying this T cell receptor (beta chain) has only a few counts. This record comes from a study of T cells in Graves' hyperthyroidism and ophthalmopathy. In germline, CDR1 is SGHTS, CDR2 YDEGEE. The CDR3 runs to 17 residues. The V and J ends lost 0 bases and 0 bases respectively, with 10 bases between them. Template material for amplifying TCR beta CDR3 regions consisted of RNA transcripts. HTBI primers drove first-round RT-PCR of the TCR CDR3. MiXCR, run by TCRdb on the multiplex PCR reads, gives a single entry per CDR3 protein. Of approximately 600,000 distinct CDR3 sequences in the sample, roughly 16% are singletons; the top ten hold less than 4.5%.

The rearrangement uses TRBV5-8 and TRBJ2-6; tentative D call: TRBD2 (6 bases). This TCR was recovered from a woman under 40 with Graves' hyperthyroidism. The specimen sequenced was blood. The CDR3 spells CASSLVVGSSGANVLTF. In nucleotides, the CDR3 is TGTGCCAGCAGCTTGGTGGTCGGGAGCTCTGGGGCCAACGTCCTGACTTTC.